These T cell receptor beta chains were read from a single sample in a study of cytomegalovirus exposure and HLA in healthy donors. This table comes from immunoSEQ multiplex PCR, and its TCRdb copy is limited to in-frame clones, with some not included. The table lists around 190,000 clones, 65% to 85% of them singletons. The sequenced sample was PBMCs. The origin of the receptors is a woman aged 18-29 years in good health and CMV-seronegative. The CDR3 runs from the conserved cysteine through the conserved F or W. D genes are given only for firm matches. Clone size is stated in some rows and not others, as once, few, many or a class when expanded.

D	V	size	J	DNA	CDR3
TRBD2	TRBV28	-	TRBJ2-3	TGTGCCAGCAGTTCCCCGGGACTAGCGGGAACGCAGTATTTT	CASSSPGLAGTQYF
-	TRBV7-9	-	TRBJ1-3	TGTGCCAGCAGCTTAACCGACAGCTCTGGAAACACCATATATTTT	CASSLTDSSGNTIYF
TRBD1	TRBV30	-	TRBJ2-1	TGTGCCTGTCAATTGGGACAGGGATACTACAATGAGCAGTTCTTC	CACQLGQGYYNEQFF
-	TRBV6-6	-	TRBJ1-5	TGTGCCAGCAGTTCCGACAGATATAGCAATCAGCCCCAGCATTTT	CASSSDRYSNQPQHF
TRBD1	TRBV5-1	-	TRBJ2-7	TGCGCCAGCAGCTCACCGGGACAGGGCACCTACGAGCAGTACTTC	CASSSPGQGTYEQYF
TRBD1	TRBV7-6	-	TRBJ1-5	TGTGCCAGCAGCCACGGGACAGGGGGCGATCAGCCCCAGCATTTT	CASSHGTGGDQPQHF
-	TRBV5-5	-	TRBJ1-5	TGTGCCAGCAGCACAGGGACGTCTGGCCAGCCCCAGCATTTT	CASSTGTSGQPQHF
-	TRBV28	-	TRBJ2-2	TGTGCCAGCAGTAGGGGGACGCACACCGGGGAGCTGTTTTTT	CASSRGTHTGELFF
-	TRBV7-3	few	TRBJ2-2	TGTGCCAGCAGTTCCGGGACACCGAACACCGGGGAGCTGTTTTTT	CASSSGTPNTGELFF
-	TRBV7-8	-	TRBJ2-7	TGTGCCAGCTCGACACCAACCACCTACGAGCAGTACTTC	CASSTPTTYEQYF
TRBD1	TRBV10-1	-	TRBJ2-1	TGCGCCAGCGTAGGGACAGGGGAAAATGAGCAGTTCTTC	CASVGTGENEQFF
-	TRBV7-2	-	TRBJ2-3	TGTGCCAGCAGCTTTCGGGGGACAGACCCAGATACGCAGTATTTT	CASSFRGTDPDTQYF
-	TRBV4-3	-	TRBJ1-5	TGCGCCAGCAGCCAAGGACTGAGCAATCAGCCCCAGCATTTT	CASSQGLSNQPQHF
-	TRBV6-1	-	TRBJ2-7	TGTGCCAGCACTAGAGTTTCCGAGCAGTACTTC	CASTRVSEQYF
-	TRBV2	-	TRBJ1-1	TGTGCCAGCATAATTCAGGGAACTGAAGCTTTCTTT	CASIIQGTEAFF
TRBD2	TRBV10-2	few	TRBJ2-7	TGCGCCAGCAGTGTCTCACGTAGCGGGGGGTACTACGAGCAGTACTTC	CASSVSRSGGYYEQYF
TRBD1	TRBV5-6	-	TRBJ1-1	TGTGCCAGCAGCTTCGGGACAGGGTGGACTGAAGCTTTCTTT	CASSFGTGWTEAFF
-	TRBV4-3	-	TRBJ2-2	TGCGCCAGCAGCCCCGGACTAACCGCGGGCACCGGGGAGCTGTTTTTT	CASSPGLTAGTGELFF
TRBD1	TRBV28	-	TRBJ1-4	TGTGCCAGCGGTATCCCTCCAGGGACAGGTGAAAAACTGTTTTTT	CASGIPPGTGEKLFF
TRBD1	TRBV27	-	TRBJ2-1	TGTGCCAGCAGTTTATCCTACCAGACAGGGGGCTGGAAGAACAATGAGCAGTTCTTC	CASSLSYQTGGWKNNEQFF
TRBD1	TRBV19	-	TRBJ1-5	TGTGCCAGTATTGCCAGGGGGCGAAGTGTAGGTCAGCCCCAGCATTTT	CASIARGRSVGQPQHF
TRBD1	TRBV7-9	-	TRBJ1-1	TGTGCCAGCAGCCCCGGACAGGGCGAGAGGACTGAAGCTTTCTTT	CASSPGQGERTEAFF